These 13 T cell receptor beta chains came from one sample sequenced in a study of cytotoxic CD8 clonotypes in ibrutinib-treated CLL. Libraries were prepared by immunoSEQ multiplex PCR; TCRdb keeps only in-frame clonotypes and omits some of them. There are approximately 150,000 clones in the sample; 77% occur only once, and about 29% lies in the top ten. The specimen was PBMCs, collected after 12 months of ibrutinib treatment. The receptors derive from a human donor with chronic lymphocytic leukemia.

In nucleotides, the CDR3 is TGTGCCAGCGCACTAATCGCAGGACAGGAAAACTATGGCTACACCTTC. Its protein is CASALIAGQENYGYTF. This chain connects TRBV18 to TRBJ1-2; 7 bases agree with TRBD1. The junction had 14 bases not matched to a gene; V was cut back by 8 bases and J by 2 bases. The CDR3 runs 16 residues. Germline-derived CDR1 and CDR2 are KGHSH and LQKENI.

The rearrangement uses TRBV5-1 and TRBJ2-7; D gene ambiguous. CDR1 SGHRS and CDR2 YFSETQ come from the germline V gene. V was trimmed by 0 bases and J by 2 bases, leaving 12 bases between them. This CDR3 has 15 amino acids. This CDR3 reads CASSLVAGKAYEQYF. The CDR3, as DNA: TGCGCCAGCAGCTTGGTGGCAGGAAAGGCCTACGAGCAGTACTTC.

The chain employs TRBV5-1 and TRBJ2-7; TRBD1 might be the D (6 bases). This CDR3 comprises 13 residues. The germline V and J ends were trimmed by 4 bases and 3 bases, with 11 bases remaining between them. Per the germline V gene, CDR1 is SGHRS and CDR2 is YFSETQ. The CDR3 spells CASSPGQLYEQYF. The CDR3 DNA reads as TGCGCCAGCAGCCCAGGACAGCTCTACGAGCAGTACTTC. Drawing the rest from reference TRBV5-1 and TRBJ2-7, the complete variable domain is KAGVTQTPRYLIKTRGQQVTLSCSPISGHRSVSWYQQTPGQGLQFLFEYFSETQRNKGNFPGRFSGRQFSNSRSEMNVSTLELGDSALYLCASSPGQLYEQYFGPGTRLTVT.

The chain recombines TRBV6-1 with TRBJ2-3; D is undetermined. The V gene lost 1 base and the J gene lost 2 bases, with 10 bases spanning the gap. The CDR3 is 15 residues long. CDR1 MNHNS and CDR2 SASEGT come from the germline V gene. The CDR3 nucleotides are TGTGCCAGCAGTGAAGGGTTAAGCTACACAGATACGCAGTATTTT. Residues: CASSEGLSYTDTQYF.

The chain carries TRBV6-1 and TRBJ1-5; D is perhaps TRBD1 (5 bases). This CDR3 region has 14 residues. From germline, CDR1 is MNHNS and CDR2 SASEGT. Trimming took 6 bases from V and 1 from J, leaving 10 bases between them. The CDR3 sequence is CASRDRQSNQPQHF. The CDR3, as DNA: TGTGCCAGCAGAGATAGACAGAGCAATCAGCCCCAGCATTTT.

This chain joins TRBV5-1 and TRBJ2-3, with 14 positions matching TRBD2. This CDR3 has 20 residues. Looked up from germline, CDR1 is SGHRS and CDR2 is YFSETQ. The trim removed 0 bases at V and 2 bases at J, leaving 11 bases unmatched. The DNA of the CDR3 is TGCGCCAGCAGCTTGGGCTACGGGACTAGCGGGAGTTCTTTCACAGATACGCAGTATTTT. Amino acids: CASSLGYGTSGSSFTDTQYF.

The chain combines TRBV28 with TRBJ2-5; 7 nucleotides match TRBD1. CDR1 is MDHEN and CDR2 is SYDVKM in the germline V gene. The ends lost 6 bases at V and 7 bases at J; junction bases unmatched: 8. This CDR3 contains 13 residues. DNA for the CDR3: TGTGCCAGCAGGGGACAGCTAACAGGGACCCAGTACTTC. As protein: CASRGQLTGTQYF.

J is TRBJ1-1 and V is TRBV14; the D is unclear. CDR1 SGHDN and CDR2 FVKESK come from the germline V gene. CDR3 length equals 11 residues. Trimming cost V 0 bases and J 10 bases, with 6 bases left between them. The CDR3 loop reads CASSQDDGAFF. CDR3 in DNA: TGTGCCAGCAGCCAAGATGATGGAGCTTTCTTT.

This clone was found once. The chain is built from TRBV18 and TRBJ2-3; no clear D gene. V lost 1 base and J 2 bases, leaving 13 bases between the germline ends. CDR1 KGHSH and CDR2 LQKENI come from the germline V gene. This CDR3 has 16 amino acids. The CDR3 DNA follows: TGTGCCAGCTCACCACAGGACCCTCAAGTCACAGATACGCAGTATTTT. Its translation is CASSPQDPQVTDTQYF. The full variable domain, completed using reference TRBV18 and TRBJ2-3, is NAGVMQNPRHLVRRRGQEARLRCSPMKGHSHVYWYRQLPEEGLKFMVYLQKENIIDESGMPKERFSAEFPKEGPSILRIQQVVRGDSAAYFCASSPQDPQVTDTQYFGPGTRLTVL.

The CDR3 sequence: CASSDRSRDLSGNTIYF. Here the CDR3 DNA reads TGTGCCAGCAGTGATCGGTCCAGGGATCTTTCTGGAAACACCATATATTTT. This chain links TRBV2 with TRBJ1-3, with D tentatively TRBD1 (5 bases). Germline CDR1 reads SNHLY; CDR2 reads FYNNEI. Trimming took 3 bases from V and 1 from J, leaving 16 bases between them. The CDR3 contains 17 residues.

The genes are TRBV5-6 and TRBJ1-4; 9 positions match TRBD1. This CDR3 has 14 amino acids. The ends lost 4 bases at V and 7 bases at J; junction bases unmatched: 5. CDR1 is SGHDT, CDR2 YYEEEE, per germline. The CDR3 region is CASSPWDRVEKLFF. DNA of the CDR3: TGTGCCAGCAGCCCTTGGGACAGGGTTGAAAAACTGTTTTTT.

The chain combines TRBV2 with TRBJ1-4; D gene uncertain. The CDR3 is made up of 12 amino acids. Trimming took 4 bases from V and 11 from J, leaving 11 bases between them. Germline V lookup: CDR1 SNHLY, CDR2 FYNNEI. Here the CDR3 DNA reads TGTGCCAGCAGTGGGTACAGAGGGAAACTGTTTTTT. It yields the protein CASSGYRGKLFF.

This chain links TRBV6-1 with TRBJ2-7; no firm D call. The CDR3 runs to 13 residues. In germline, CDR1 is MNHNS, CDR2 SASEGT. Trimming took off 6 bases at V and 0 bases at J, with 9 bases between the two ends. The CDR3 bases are TGTGCCAGCAGACCAGGATTCTCCTACGAGCAGTACTTC. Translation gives CASRPGFSYEQYF.